This TCR beta chain was recovered during a study of blood T cell repertoires in COVID-19. Study information: From T cells, B-cell-depleted T cells, or PBMCs came the material, which was cDNA or gDNA.

The CDR3 is 15 residues long. The germline CDR1 and CDR2 sequences are SGHDN and FVKESK. V lost 5 bases and J lost 2, with 13 bases in between. Profiling relied on immunoSEQ multiplex PCR, and the TCRdb table lists in-frame clones only, not all of them. The sample holds roughly 290,000 clones, approximately 90% seen once. Sequenced sample: PBMCs or T cells enriched from blood (not recorded which). The gene calls are TRBV14 and TRBJ1-3, with D possibly being TRBD1 (5 bases). This clonotype was sampled from a woman aged 40 to 55 who had recovered from COVID-19. CDR3 residues: CASSSGKVTGNTIYF. The CDR3 DNA reads as TGTGCCAGCAGCTCAGGGAAGGTGACTGGAAACACCATATATTTT.